The next 28 T cell receptor beta chains were all read from a single sample in a study of blood T cell repertoires in COVID-19. Repertoires were generated with immunoSEQ multiplex PCR, while TCRdb's copy carries only in-frame clones and drops some. The table shows approximately 380,000 clones, with more than 70% occurring only once. The sequenced sample was PBMCs or T cells enriched from blood (not recorded which). Receptors were obtained from a woman younger than 30 who had recovered from COVID-19.

V is TRBV5-1 and J is TRBJ2-5, with 7 bases that match TRBD2. This CDR3 is 12 amino acids long. The trim removed 8 bases at V and 1 base at J, leaving 2 bases unmatched. Germline V CDR1 and CDR2: SGHRS, YFSETQ. The CDR3 DNA follows: TGCGCCAGTTCTAGCGGCCAAGAGACCCAGTACTTC. Its translation is CASSSGQETQYF.

The CDR3, as DNA: TGTGCCAGCAGTGAAGTTTTACGGGACACTAATTCACCCCTCCACTTT. Its protein product is CASSEVLRDTNSPLHF. The J gene is TRBJ1-6, the V gene TRBV2; D is possibly TRBD1 (6 bases). The length of the CDR3 is 16 residues. V was shortened by 1 base and J by 6 bases, with 13 bases between the two germline ends. CDR1 is SNHLY and CDR2 is FYNNEI in the germline V gene. Looking up the rest from reference TRBV2 and TRBJ1-6 gives the full variable domain: EPEVTQTPSHQVTQMGQEVILRCVPISNHLYFYWYRQILGQKVEFLVSFYNNEISEKSEIFDDQFSVERPDGSNFTLKIRSTKLEDSAMYFCASSEVLRDTNSPLHFGNGTRLTVT.

CDR3: CASSLGHLTEAFF. In DNA, the CDR3 is TGTGCCAGCAGTTTAGGGCATCTCACCGAAGCTTTCTTT. The V call is TRBV12-3 or TRBV12-4, the J call TRBJ1-1; D is ambiguous. This CDR3 has 13 amino acids. V was clipped by 1 base and J by 8 bases, with 11 bases between them.

This rearrangement joins TRBV4-1 to TRBJ2-1; D not resolved. V lost 5 bases and J 4 bases, leaving 6 bases between the germline ends. The CDR3 has 12 amino acids. Germline lookup yields CDR1 MGHRA and CDR2 YSYEKL. The DNA for the CDR3 is TGCGCCAGCAGCACAGATTACAATGAGCAGTTCTTC. Protein sequence: CASSTDYNEQFF.

The J gene is TRBJ1-1, the V gene TRBV5-1; weak D call: TRBD1 (5 bases). Per germline, CDR1 SGHRS and CDR2 YFSETQ. The CDR3 has 15 amino acids. Trimming removed 0 bases at V and 3 bases at J, with 12 bases between. CDR3 nucleotide sequence: TGCGCCAGCAGCTTGGCCCCAGGGCGACACACTGAAGCTTTCTTT. Protein sequence: CASSLAPGRHTEAFF.

The rearrangement links TRBV10-3 to TRBJ2-1, with TRBD2 identical over 11 bases. J was trimmed by 4 bases and V by 6 bases; bases with no gene match: 17. The CDR3 is 19 residues long. Germline V gene lookup returns CDR1 ENHRY and CDR2 SYGVKD. CDR3 loop: CAISPAASGGPGAYNEQFF. CDR3 bases: TGTGCCATCAGCCCGGCGGCTAGCGGGGGGCCAGGTGCTTACAATGAGCAGTTCTTC.

The chain is built from TRBV5-6 and TRBJ2-5, with a weak D call TRBD1 (5 bases). The germline V gene encodes CDR1 SGHDT and CDR2 YYEEEE. The germline V and J ends were trimmed by 3 bases and 4 bases, with 13 bases remaining between them. This CDR3 spans 14 amino acids. Written as DNA, the CDR3 is TGTGCCAGCAGCTCCGTCGACAGCCCAGAGACCCAGTACTTC. It specifies CASSSVDSPETQYF.

The V gene is TRBV27, the J gene TRBJ1-2; D gene unclear. CDR1 is MNHEY and CDR2 is SMNVEV in the germline V gene (reference sequence). The CDR3 runs to 14 residues. The V and J ends lost 4 bases and 3 bases respectively, with 12 bases between them. CDR3 DNA sequence: TGTGCCAGCAGTTACGCAGGAACTCACTATGGCTACACCTTC. It codes for CASSYAGTHYGYTF.

This sequence joins TRBV7-8 and TRBJ2-7; D is ambiguous. The germline V and J ends were trimmed by 4 bases and 0 bases, with 7 bases remaining between them. Germline V CDR1 and CDR2: SGHVS, FQNEAQ. The CDR3 is made up of 13 amino acids. The CDR3 protein is CASSSESSYEQYF. In nucleotides, the CDR3 is TGTGCCAGCAGCTCCGAGAGCTCCTACGAGCAGTACTTC.

The V call is TRBV4-2, the J call TRBJ1-2; 7 bases are a match to TRBD1. In germline, CDR1 is LGHNA, CDR2 YNFKEQ. The length of the CDR3 is 18 residues. Trimming cost V 2 bases and J 7 bases; bases outside gene matches: 19. DNA of the CDR3: TGTGCCAGCAGCCAAATGCCCCTGACAGGGATACATTTGGGTGGCTACACCTTC. It translates to CASSQMPLTGIHLGGYTF.

The chain recombines TRBV4-1 with TRBJ2-7, with D possibly matching TRBD2 (6 bases). Germline V gene lookup returns CDR1 MGHRA and CDR2 YSYEKL. Trimming left V 4 bases short and J 3 bases short, with 13 bases between. This CDR3 contains 14 residues. CDR3 amino acids: CASSPRQGGYEQYF. For the CDR3, the DNA is TGCGCCAGCAGCCCTAGGCAGGGAGGCTACGAGCAGTACTTC.

This chain uses TRBV27 with TRBJ1-6; D possibly corresponds to TRBD1 (6 bases). CDR1 MNHEY and CDR2 SMNVEV come from the germline V gene (reference sequence). The CDR3 is 18 amino acids. Trimming pared 3 bases from V and 1 base from J, leaving 16 bases between. In DNA, the CDR3 is TGTGCCAGCAGTTTCTCTTCGGGGGGGCCGTCCTATAATTCACCCCTCCACTTT. It is translated as CASSFSSGGPSYNSPLHF.

The rearrangement joins TRBV6-2 or TRBV6-3 to TRBJ1-2; TRBD1 aligns across 9 bases. From germline, CDR1 is MNHEY and CDR2 SVGEGT. Trimming took 4 bases from V and 10 from J; bases not matched to a gene: 13. This CDR3 region has 15 residues. The CDR3 loop reads CASSSHRDREGNYTF. CDR3 bases: TGTGCCAGCAGTTCCCACCGGGACAGGGAAGGGAACTACACCTTC.

This chain connects TRBV24-1 to TRBJ1-4; D might be TRBD1 (5 bases). CDR3 length: 18 amino acids. From germline, CDR1 is KGHDR and CDR2 SFDVKD. V was shortened by 2 bases and J by 4 bases, with 19 bases between the two germline ends. The CDR3 sequence: CATSDSNRPWVDNEKLFF. DNA for the CDR3: TGTGCCACCAGTGATTCGAACAGGCCGTGGGTAGATAATGAAAAACTGTTTTTT.

This clone was seen a few times. The junction shows a germline mismatch at one end, possibly a read error. The J gene is TRBJ2-5, the V gene TRBV7-7; 9 nucleotides agree with TRBD1. This CDR3 comprises 15 residues. CDR1 is SSHAT, CDR2 FNYEAQ, per germline (reference sequence). The CDR3 nucleotides read TGTGCTAGCAGCCGGGCCGGGACAGGGAGAGAGACCCAGTACTTC. Translation: CASSRAGTGRETQYF.

In DNA form, the CDR3 reads TGTGCCAGCAGCCTTCAGGGCTCGGACACCGGGGAGCTGTTTTTT. It codes for CASSLQGSDTGELFF. The gene calls are TRBV3-1 (or the pseudogene TRBV3-2) and TRBJ2-2; TRBD1 is a possible D gene (5 bases). Germline V gene data show CDR1 as LGHDT and CDR2 as YNNKEL (reference sequence). The CDR3 sequence is 15 residues long. V was cut by 4 bases and J by 3 bases, with 12 bases left in between.

The rearrangement uses TRBV6-5 and TRBJ2-7; possible D gene TRBD2, 5 bases. Trimming left V 7 bases short and J 7 bases short, with 14 bases between. CDR1 MNHEY and CDR2 SVGAGI come from the germline V gene. The CDR3 runs to 12 residues. Here the CDR3 DNA reads TGTGCCAGCAACGGACTGGGTTGGGAGCAGTACTTC. This encodes CASNGLGWEQYF.

The rearrangement uses TRBV12-3 or TRBV12-4 and TRBJ2-7, with a tentative D call TRBD2 (6 bases). Deletions cut 1 base from V and 9 bases from J, with 10 bases between. There are 12 residues in the CDR3. CDR3 sequence: CASSLDEGGQYF. The CDR3 region has the DNA TGTGCCAGCAGTTTAGACGAGGGAGGGCAGTACTTC.

CDR3 amino acids: CASSLDAGGETQYF. CDR3 nucleotide sequence: TGTGCCAGCAGCTTAGATGCGGGTGGAGAGACCCAGTACTTC. This rearrangement joins TRBV11-3 to TRBJ2-5; perhaps TRBD2 as D (5 bases). CDR3 length equals 14 residues. Germline V gene sequence: CDR1 SGHNT, CDR2 YENEEA. Trimming cost V 0 bases and J 4 bases, with 9 bases left between them.

V usage is TRBV19 and J usage is TRBJ1-6; D possibly corresponds to TRBD1 (5 bases). Germline V gene sequence: CDR1 LNHDA, CDR2 SQIVND (reference sequence). V shed 3 bases and J shed 0 bases, with 9 bases lying between them. This CDR3 has 16 amino acids. The CDR3 loop reads CASSIIDSSYNSPLHF. CDR3 sequence (DNA): TGTGCCAGTAGTATTATTGACAGCTCCTATAATTCACCCCTCCACTTT.

The chain links TRBV20-1 to TRBJ2-7; D is undetermined. Germline CDR1 reads DFQATT; CDR2 reads SNEGSKA (reference sequence). This CDR3 comprises 12 residues. Trimming stripped 3 bases from V and 4 bases from J, with 10 bases between. CDR3 sequence (DNA): TGCAGTGCTAGTGACAAGCTTTACGAGCAGTACTTC. This encodes CSASDKLYEQYF.

This chain connects TRBV5-1 to TRBJ2-1; 9 nucleotides match TRBD1. The ends lost 0 bases at V and 5 bases at J; junction bases unmatched: 12. The CDR3 is made up of 18 amino acids. CDR1 is SGHRS, CDR2 YFSETQ, per germline. The CDR3 nucleotides are TGCGCCAGCAGCTTGGTCCCACAGGGACAGGGTACCCACAATGAGCAGTTCTTC. As protein: CASSLVPQGQGTHNEQFF.

The CDR3 sequence: CASSWATSYGYTF. Here the CDR3 DNA reads TGTGCCAGCAGCTGGGCTACGAGCTATGGCTACACCTTC. The gene calls are TRBV5-8 and TRBJ1-2; D uncertain. CDR1 is SGHTS, CDR2 YDEGEE, per germline. The CDR3 has 13 amino acids. V was pared by 3 bases and J by 4 bases, with 10 bases between.

The rearrangement joins TRBV6-5 to TRBJ2-1, with 11 bases identical to TRBD2. Germline trimming cut 2 bases from V and 3 bases from J; bases unmatched to any gene: 0. The length of the CDR3 is 15 residues. In germline, CDR1 is MNHEY, CDR2 SVGAGI. CDR3 protein: CASSYGTSGYNEQFF. CDR3 nucleotides: TGTGCCAGCAGTTACGGGACTAGCGGCTACAATGAGCAGTTCTTC.

The chain combines TRBV20-1 with TRBJ2-7; D is undetermined. The CDR3 is made up of 11 amino acids. Per the germline V gene, CDR1 is DFQATT and CDR2 is SNEGSKA (reference sequence). V lost 6 bases, J lost 1 base, and 7 bases lay in between. CDR3 residues: CSARASYEQYF. The CDR3 nucleotides read TGCAGTGCGCGTGCGTCCTACGAGCAGTACTTC.

The gene calls are TRBV3-1 (or the pseudogene TRBV3-2) and TRBJ1-2; no firm D call. Looked up from germline, CDR1 is LGHDT and CDR2 is YNNKEL (reference sequence). Trimming cost V 0 bases and J 7 bases, with 18 bases left between them. This CDR3 comprises 16 residues. This chain's CDR3 is CASSQDLSNRPGGYTF. The CDR3 coding sequence is TGTGCCAGCAGCCAAGATCTTAGTAATAGGCCGGGTGGCTACACCTTC.

In DNA, the CDR3 is TGTGCCAGCAGCGTTAGTGAGGATACGCAGTATTTT. Protein: CASSVSEDTQYF. The chain recombines TRBV7-3 with TRBJ2-3; D is unresolved. V was cut by 5 bases and J by 6 bases, with 9 bases left in between. CDR3 length: 12 residues. CDR1 is SGHTA, CDR2 FQGTGA, per germline.

This chain connects TRBV6-7 to TRBJ2-5; D might be TRBD1 (5 bases). TRBV6-7 carries the ORF label, with uncertain function. The length of the CDR3 is 13 residues. V shed 7 bases and J shed 3 bases, with 12 bases lying between them. DNA of the CDR3: TGTGCCAGCACCGCAATCAGGGAAGAGACCCAGTACTTC. This translates into CASTAIREETQYF.